Included here is one T cell receptor beta chain sequence, with context. This sample is drawn from a study of blood T cell repertoires in COVID-19. This CDR3 is built from 15 residues. V lost 5 bases and J lost 1; bases outside the gene matches: 2. CDR1 and CDR2 from the germline V gene are MNHEY and SVGAGI. Assay used: immunoSEQ multiplex PCR; TCRdb lists only in-frame clones, some missing. The repertoire holds fewer than 300,000 clones, just over 90% seen once, with over 2% in the top ten. The sequenced sample was peripheral blood. This chain links TRBV6-5 with TRBJ2-3; 11 bases are shared with TRBD2. The receptor's source is a woman in her 30s with COVID-19, enrolled during active disease. CDR3 sequence (DNA): TGTGCCAGCAGTAGACTAGCGGGACGCACAGATACGCAGTATTTT. It specifies CASSRLAGRTDTQYF.